The entry below describes one TCR beta chain. V shed 5 bases and J 2 bases; nucleotides not matched to a gene: 9. Germline V lookup: CDR1 SGHVS, CDR2 FQNEAQ. This CDR3 comprises 16 residues. Sequenced by immunoSEQ multiplex PCR; TCRdb stores in-frame clones only, minus some. In the table there are fewer than 200,000 clones, approximately 78% of which are singletons. Which cohort a participant joined came from the clinical history participants gave. The data originate from a study of blood T cell repertoires in COVID-19. The receptor was derived from a woman between 45 and 60 years old who had recovered from COVID-19. Specimen: PBMCs or T cells enriched from blood (not recorded which). This chain joins TRBV7-8 and TRBJ2-1, with 7 bases matching TRBD2. In DNA form, the CDR3 reads TGTGCCAGCAGCCCCACCAGCGGGATCCCCTACAATGAGCAGTTCTTC. This translates into CASSPTSGIPYNEQFF. Combining the CDR3 with reference TRBV7-8 and TRBJ2-1 gives the whole variable domain GAGVSQSPRYKVAKRGQDVALRCDPISGHVSLFWYQQALGQGPEFLTYFQNEAQLDKSGLPSDRFFAERPEGSVSTLKIQRTQQEDSAVYLCASSPTSGIPYNEQFFGPGTRLTVL.